This record looks at one TCR beta chain sequence and its context. The CDR3 consists of 15 residues. V was shortened by 6 bases and J by 1 base, with 12 bases between the two germline ends. The germline V gene has CDR1 MNHEY and CDR2 SVGAGI. Clones were read by immunoSEQ multiplex PCR, and TCRdb kept only the in-frame ones, dropping some. The sample lists fewer than 80,000 clones, 90% to 95% occurring once. The data are from a study of T cell changes during pregnancy in multiple sclerosis. The clonotype comes from a female donor with multiple sclerosis, enrolled in a pregnancy study. This chain connects TRBV6-5 to TRBJ2-2; D possibly corresponds to TRBD2 (5 bases). The source was CD4+ T cells from peripheral blood mononuclear cells, collected after pregnancy. CDR3 coding DNA: TGTGCCAGCAGGGCCGCCGGGAAGAACACCGGGGAGCTGTTTTTT. Encoded protein: CASRAAGKNTGELFF.